This T cell receptor beta chain was identified during a study of blood T cell repertoires in COVID-19. Study-wide context: Italy, Spain and the United States were the sources of the convalescent and acute COVID-19 samples. PBMCs, B-cell-depleted T cells, or T cells were the source of the cDNA or gDNA that made up the material.

Profiling relied on immunoSEQ multiplex PCR, and the TCRdb table lists in-frame clones only, not all of them. The table has some 320,000 clones, over 85% seen once; the top ten hold around 2.5%. The CDR3 is 12 amino acids. Germline CDR1 is SGHAT and CDR2 is FQDESV (reference sequence). The V segment lost 8 bases and the J segment 2 bases; nucleotides outside the gene matches: 3. Those who participated ranged in age from roughly 18 to 89 years and resided in about 24 US areas. Sample: PBMCs or T cells enriched from blood (not recorded which). This sequence originates from a man aged 55-75 years who had recovered from COVID-19. The chain employs TRBV11-1 and TRBJ2-7; TRBD1 matches at 7 bases. CDR3 sequence: CASRGQTYEQYF. Written as DNA, the CDR3 is TGTGCCAGCCGGGGACAGACCTACGAGCAGTACTTC.